The rows below give T cell receptor beta chains drawn from one sample of a study of blood T cell repertoires in COVID-19. This table comes from immunoSEQ multiplex PCR, and its TCRdb copy is limited to in-frame clones, with some not included. Among around 180,000 clones, about 83% were seen once, and the ten largest hold 15% to 20%. Sequences were obtained from peripheral blood. The receptors stem from a person aged 65 to 79 with COVID-19, enrolled during active disease. The CDR3 runs from the conserved cysteine through the conserved F or W. The order of the fields is J gene, V gene, D gene, clone size, CDR3 protein, CDR3 DNA. A D gene is named only where the DNA matches it firmly. Part of the rows lack a size; the others show once, few, many or a class for expanded clones.

j_gene: TRBJ1-2; v_gene: TRBV5-5; d_gene: TRBD1; abundance: -; CDR3aa: CASSWDRGANYGYTF; CDR3nt: TGTGCCAGCAGCTGGGACAGGGGAGCGAACTATGGCTACACCTTC
j_gene: TRBJ2-1; v_gene: TRBV6-2/TRBV6-3; d_gene: -; abundance: -; CDR3aa: CASRPNPPYNEQFF; CDR3nt: TGTGCCAGCAGGCCTAATCCCCCTTACAATGAGCAGTTCTTC
j_gene: TRBJ2-7; v_gene: TRBV5-8; d_gene: -; abundance: -; CDR3aa: CASSPGRRGSYEQYF; CDR3nt: TGTGCCAGCAGCCCCGGTAGGAGGGGATCGTACGAGCAGTACTTC
j_gene: TRBJ1-1; v_gene: TRBV15; d_gene: -; abundance: -; CDR3aa: CATSRVGGVEAFF; CDR3nt: TGTGCCACCAGCAGAGTGGGGGGAGTTGAAGCTTTCTTT
j_gene: TRBJ2-1; v_gene: TRBV7-2; d_gene: -; abundance: -; CDR3aa: CASSPVDSSWFF; CDR3nt: TGTGCCAGCAGCCCAGTGGACAGTTCGTGGTTCTTC
j_gene: TRBJ2-5; v_gene: TRBV7-6; d_gene: -; abundance: few; CDR3aa: CASSLEGSGQETQYF; CDR3nt: TGTGCCAGCAGCTTAGAGGGTAGCGGCCAAGAGACCCAGTACTTC
j_gene: TRBJ2-1; v_gene: TRBV11-2; d_gene: -; abundance: -; CDR3aa: CASSFGTRNEQFF; CDR3nt: TGTGCCAGCAGCTTCGGGACTCGGAATGAGCAGTTCTTC
j_gene: TRBJ2-5; v_gene: TRBV4-1; d_gene: -; abundance: -; CDR3aa: CASSQDDGTETQYF; CDR3nt: TGCGCCAGCAGCCAAGATGATGGCACGGAGACCCAGTACTTC
j_gene: TRBJ1-5; v_gene: TRBV29-1; d_gene: TRBD1; abundance: -; CDR3aa: CSVGQGVRQPQHF; CDR3nt: TGCAGCGTTGGACAGGGGGTAAGACAGCCCCAGCATTTT
j_gene: TRBJ2-3; v_gene: TRBV14; d_gene: -; abundance: -; CDR3aa: CASSQLQGADTQYF; CDR3nt: TGTGCCAGCAGCCAGCTACAGGGTGCAGATACGCAGTATTTT
j_gene: TRBJ2-5; v_gene: TRBV10-3; d_gene: TRBD2; abundance: -; CDR3aa: CAISESHFGLAGMGDQETQYF; CDR3nt: TGTGCCATCAGTGAGTCCCATTTCGGCCTAGCGGGGATGGGGGACCAAGAGACCCAGTACTTC
j_gene: TRBJ1-5; v_gene: TRBV7-2; d_gene: -; abundance: -; CDR3aa: CASSLGGGLVSQPQHF; CDR3nt: TGTGCCAGCAGCTTAGGAGGAGGGCTCGTGAGTCAGCCCCAGCATTTT
j_gene: TRBJ2-1; v_gene: TRBV4-3; d_gene: -; abundance: -; CDR3aa: CASSQERVRRIPANEQFF; CDR3nt: TGCGCCAGCAGCCAAGAACGGGTCCGAAGAATCCCGGCCAATGAGCAGTTCTTC
j_gene: TRBJ1-6; v_gene: TRBV7-3; d_gene: TRBD1; abundance: -; CDR3aa: CASSLAGGNSPLHF; CDR3nt: TGTGCCAGCAGCTTGGCAGGGGGAAACTCACCCCTCCACTTT
j_gene: TRBJ2-5; v_gene: TRBV5-1; d_gene: -; abundance: -; CDR3aa: CASSNGQLETQYF; CDR3nt: TGCGCCAGCAGCAACGGACAGTTGGAGACCCAGTACTTC
j_gene: TRBJ1-5; v_gene: TRBV10-3; d_gene: TRBD1; abundance: -; CDR3aa: CAISTGEGRQPQHF; CDR3nt: TGTGCCATCAGTACAGGGGAAGGGCGTCAGCCCCAGCATTTT
j_gene: TRBJ2-7; v_gene: TRBV5-4; d_gene: TRBD2; abundance: few; CDR3aa: CASSSLAGVSYEQYF; CDR3nt: TGTGCCAGCAGCTCGCTAGCGGGAGTTTCCTACGAGCAGTACTTC
j_gene: TRBJ2-2; v_gene: TRBV9; d_gene: -; abundance: -; CDR3aa: CASSVTRQALAGELFF; CDR3nt: TGTGCCAGCAGCGTCACAAGACAGGCGCTCGCCGGGGAGCTGTTTTTT
j_gene: TRBJ2-2; v_gene: TRBV4-2; d_gene: TRBD2; abundance: -; CDR3aa: CASSQVGTSAGELFF; CDR3nt: TGTGCCAGCAGCCAAGTGGGGACTAGCGCCGGGGAGCTGTTTTTT
j_gene: TRBJ2-7; v_gene: TRBV19; d_gene: TRBD1; abundance: few; CDR3aa: CASQTKTGTGYEQYF; CDR3nt: TGTGCCAGTCAAACCAAAACCGGGACAGGCTACGAGCAGTACTTC
j_gene: TRBJ2-7; v_gene: TRBV2; d_gene: TRBD1; abundance: once; CDR3aa: CASSKGQGPYEQYF; CDR3nt: TGTGCCAGCAGTAAGGGACAGGGACCTTACGAGCAGTACTTC
j_gene: TRBJ2-5; v_gene: TRBV5-4; d_gene: -; abundance: -; CDR3aa: CASSLGGIQETQYF; CDR3nt: TGTGCCAGCAGCTTGGGCGGCATCCAAGAGACCCAGTACTTC
j_gene: TRBJ2-7; v_gene: TRBV19; d_gene: TRBD1; abundance: -; CDR3aa: CASSPRTGGYEQYF; CDR3nt: TGTGCCAGTAGTCCCCGGACAGGGGGCTACGAGCAGTACTTC
j_gene: TRBJ1-3; v_gene: TRBV6-2/TRBV6-3; d_gene: -; abundance: once; CDR3aa: CASSLVGNTIYF; CDR3nt: TGTGCCAGCAGCCTAGTTGGAAACACCATATATTTT
j_gene: TRBJ2-1; v_gene: TRBV7-2; d_gene: TRBD2; abundance: -; CDR3aa: CASSLVPSGRAFNEQFF; CDR3nt: TGTGCCAGCAGCTTAGTGCCTAGCGGGAGAGCTTTCAATGAGCAGTTCTTC
j_gene: TRBJ1-4; v_gene: TRBV6-4; d_gene: -; abundance: few; CDR3aa: CASSDSWGANEKLFF; CDR3nt: TGTGCCAGCAGTGACTCATGGGGAGCTAATGAAAAACTGTTTTTT
j_gene: TRBJ1-1; v_gene: TRBV5-1; d_gene: -; abundance: -; CDR3aa: CASSLVPGTEAFF; CDR3nt: TGCGCCAGCAGCTTGGTCCCCGGGACTGAAGCTTTCTTT
j_gene: TRBJ1-5; v_gene: TRBV25-1; d_gene: TRBD1; abundance: -; CDR3aa: CASSARDSPNQPQHF; CDR3nt: TGTGCCAGCAGTGCCCGGGACAGCCCGAATCAGCCCCAGCATTTT
j_gene: TRBJ1-5; v_gene: TRBV19; d_gene: -; abundance: -; CDR3aa: CASSAGLNQPQHF; CDR3nt: TGTGCCAGTAGTGCGGGGCTTAATCAGCCCCAGCATTTT
j_gene: TRBJ2-4; v_gene: TRBV19; d_gene: -; abundance: -; CDR3aa: CASRPARESGLLAKNIQYF; CDR3nt: TGTGCCAGTAGGCCCGCCCGGGAGTCCGGGTTGTTAGCCAAAAACATTCAGTACTTC
j_gene: TRBJ2-2; v_gene: TRBV3-1/TRBV3-2; d_gene: -; abundance: -; CDR3aa: CASSPARGGLIGTGELFF; CDR3nt: TGTGCCAGCAGCCCAGCTAGGGGGGGGCTAATAGGCACCGGGGAGCTGTTTTTT
j_gene: TRBJ2-7; v_gene: TRBV19; d_gene: -; abundance: -; CDR3aa: CASSKDRTTKYEQYF; CDR3nt: TGTGCCAGTAGTAAAGACAGGACAACAAAATACGAGCAGTACTTC
j_gene: TRBJ2-7; v_gene: TRBV24-1; d_gene: -; abundance: once; CDR3aa: CATSDYREPYEQYF; CDR3nt: TGTGCCACCAGTGATTACAGGGAACCCTACGAGCAGTACTTC
j_gene: TRBJ2-2; v_gene: TRBV24-1; d_gene: TRBD2; abundance: -; CDR3aa: CATSEILAGGTGELFF; CDR3nt: TGTGCCACCAGTGAGATACTAGCGGGGGGGACCGGGGAGCTGTTTTTT
j_gene: TRBJ1-1; v_gene: TRBV10-2; d_gene: -; abundance: -; CDR3aa: CASRQVETTEAFF; CDR3nt: TGCGCCAGCAGGCAGGTCGAGACCACTGAAGCTTTCTTT
j_gene: TRBJ2-6; v_gene: TRBV6-5; d_gene: TRBD1; abundance: -; CDR3aa: CASRQGAGANVLTF; CDR3nt: TGTGCCAGCAGACAGGGGGCTGGGGCCAACGTCCTGACTTTC
j_gene: TRBJ1-5; v_gene: TRBV28; d_gene: -; abundance: -; CDR3aa: CASSLRGGVAIQPQHF; CDR3nt: TGTGCCAGCAGTTTACGGGGAGGAGTAGCAATTCAGCCCCAGCATTTT
j_gene: TRBJ2-7; v_gene: TRBV7-2; d_gene: TRBD1; abundance: few; CDR3aa: CASSLVPGQGLYEQYF; CDR3nt: TGTGCCAGCAGCTTAGTACCGGGACAGGGGCTTTACGAGCAGTACTTC
j_gene: TRBJ1-2; v_gene: TRBV2; d_gene: -; abundance: -; CDR3aa: CASSGYVGYTF; CDR3nt: TGTGCCAGCAGTGGTTATGTGGGCTACACCTTC
j_gene: TRBJ2-7; v_gene: TRBV9; d_gene: TRBD1; abundance: -; CDR3aa: CASSVGDSTYEQYF; CDR3nt: TGTGCCAGCAGCGTAGGGGACAGCACCTACGAGCAGTACTTC
j_gene: TRBJ1-2; v_gene: TRBV3-1/TRBV3-2; d_gene: -; abundance: -; CDR3aa: CASSQDKWAGGRKCYTF; CDR3nt: TGTGCCAGCAGCCAAGATAAGTGGGCCGGGGGTCGAAAATGCTACACCTTC
j_gene: TRBJ1-1; v_gene: TRBV7-9; d_gene: -; abundance: -; CDR3aa: CASSPTVSEAFF; CDR3nt: TGTGCCAGCAGCCCTACAGTCTCTGAAGCTTTCTTT
j_gene: TRBJ2-7; v_gene: TRBV29-1; d_gene: TRBD1; abundance: once; CDR3aa: CSVQTGYSYEQYF; CDR3nt: TGCAGCGTCCAGACAGGGTACTCCTACGAGCAGTACTTC
j_gene: TRBJ1-4; v_gene: TRBV5-1; d_gene: -; abundance: -; CDR3aa: CASSLDEPPYQF; CDR3nt: TGCGCCAGCAGCTTGGACGAACCGCCTTACCAGTTT
j_gene: TRBJ1-2; v_gene: TRBV6-6; d_gene: -; abundance: -; CDR3aa: CASGTSNYGYTF; CDR3nt: TGTGCCAGCGGGACAAGTAACTATGGCTACACCTTC
j_gene: TRBJ2-5; v_gene: TRBV20-1; d_gene: TRBD2; abundance: -; CDR3aa: CSASGPLAGDVTQYF; CDR3nt: TGCAGTGCTAGTGGCCCTCTAGCGGGAGATGTGACCCAGTACTTC
j_gene: TRBJ2-3; v_gene: TRBV30; d_gene: -; abundance: -; CDR3aa: CAWSTGSGIKAMGQYF; CDR3nt: TGTGCCTGGAGTACAGGTAGCGGAATCAAGGCGATGGGGCAGTATTTT
j_gene: TRBJ2-2; v_gene: TRBV6-2/TRBV6-3; d_gene: -; abundance: once; CDR3aa: CASSSYGELFF; CDR3nt: TGTGCCAGCAGTTCCTACGGGGAGCTGTTTTTT
j_gene: TRBJ2-1; v_gene: TRBV7-2; d_gene: -; abundance: -; CDR3aa: CASSLARNEQFF; CDR3nt: TGTGCCAGCAGCTTAGCACGGAATGAGCAGTTCTTC
j_gene: TRBJ2-1; v_gene: TRBV6-4; d_gene: -; abundance: -; CDR3aa: CASSAEPGQNSQFF; CDR3nt: TGTGCCAGCAGTGCGGAGCCGGGACAAAACTCGCAGTTCTTC
j_gene: TRBJ1-4; v_gene: TRBV30; d_gene: -; abundance: -; CDR3aa: CAWSRGINEKLFF; CDR3nt: TGTGCCTGGAGTCGGGGGATTAATGAAAAACTGTTTTTT